A selection of T cell receptor beta chains follows, all from one sample in a study of T cell changes during pregnancy in multiple sclerosis. TCRdb keeps only in-frame clones here, not all; method: immunoSEQ multiplex PCR. The table includes tens of thousands of clones, roughly 92% detected once. Material for sequencing was peripheral blood. The origin of the receptors is a female donor with multiple sclerosis, enrolled in a pregnancy study. Both conserved end residues are part of each CDR3. D genes are given only for firm matches. Clone size is not always given. Where it is, it says once, few, many or a class for expanded clones.

j_gene: TRBJ1-2; abundance: once; d_gene: -; v_gene: TRBV2; CDR3nt: TGTGCCAGCAGTGAAGGACAGATCTATGGCTACACCTTC; CDR3aa: CASSEGQIYGYTF
j_gene: TRBJ2-4; abundance: -; d_gene: -; v_gene: TRBV25-1; CDR3nt: TGTGCCAGCAGTGACAAATGGGCGGAACCGAAAAACATTCAGTACTTC; CDR3aa: CASSDKWAEPKNIQYF
j_gene: TRBJ1-1; abundance: -; d_gene: -; v_gene: TRBV2; CDR3nt: TGTGCCAGCAATACTAACACTGAAGCTTTCTTT; CDR3aa: CASNTNTEAFF
j_gene: TRBJ1-3; abundance: -; d_gene: -; v_gene: TRBV19; CDR3nt: TGTGCCAGTAGTTCGGGACCCTCCCAGGACACCATATATTTT; CDR3aa: CASSSGPSQDTIYF
j_gene: TRBJ1-2; abundance: -; d_gene: -; v_gene: TRBV7-2; CDR3nt: TGTGCCAGCAGCTTTACGGTAGGAGATAGATATGGCTACACCTTC; CDR3aa: CASSFTVGDRYGYTF
j_gene: TRBJ1-1; abundance: -; d_gene: -; v_gene: TRBV18; CDR3nt: TGTGCCAGCTCACCACGACAGAAGAACACTGAAGCTTTCTTT; CDR3aa: CASSPRQKNTEAFF
j_gene: TRBJ1-1; abundance: -; d_gene: TRBD1; v_gene: TRBV13; CDR3nt: TGTGCCAGCAGCTTGGGACAGTTAACTGAAGCTTTCTTT; CDR3aa: CASSLGQLTEAFF
j_gene: TRBJ2-7; abundance: -; d_gene: -; v_gene: TRBV5-8; CDR3nt: TGTGCCAGCAGCTGGGCAGGGGTCTCGGGTGAGCAGTACTTC; CDR3aa: CASSWAGVSGEQYF
j_gene: TRBJ2-7; abundance: once; d_gene: -; v_gene: TRBV7-8; CDR3nt: TGTGCCAGCAGCTTGACCACGCGGGTACACTACGAGCAGTACTTC; CDR3aa: CASSLTTRVHYEQYF
j_gene: TRBJ2-7; abundance: -; d_gene: TRBD1; v_gene: TRBV10-2; CDR3nt: TGCGCCAGCAGATCAGGGGGACGCTCCTACGAGCAGTACTTC; CDR3aa: CASRSGGRSYEQYF
j_gene: TRBJ2-2; abundance: -; d_gene: -; v_gene: TRBV7-6; CDR3nt: TGTGCCAGCAGCTCCGGGACACCGAACACCGGGGAGCTGTTTTTT; CDR3aa: CASSSGTPNTGELFF
j_gene: TRBJ2-2; abundance: -; d_gene: TRBD1; v_gene: TRBV19; CDR3nt: TGTGCCAGTAGCGCGGACAGGGGGCCCGCCGGGGAGCTGTTTTTT; CDR3aa: CASSADRGPAGELFF
j_gene: TRBJ2-7; abundance: -; d_gene: TRBD1; v_gene: TRBV12-5; CDR3nt: TGTGCTAGTGCTCAGGGGCAGGGGGCCTACGAGCAGTACTTC; CDR3aa: CASAQGQGAYEQYF
j_gene: TRBJ1-3; abundance: few; d_gene: -; v_gene: TRBV18; CDR3nt: TGTGCCAGCTCACCACCGTCCGTAAGATCTGGAAACACCATATATTTT; CDR3aa: CASSPPSVRSGNTIYF
j_gene: TRBJ1-5; abundance: -; d_gene: TRBD1; v_gene: TRBV6-6; CDR3nt: TGTGCCAGCAGCCCGGGACAGGGGGCTCAGCCCCAGCATTTT; CDR3aa: CASSPGQGAQPQHF
j_gene: TRBJ2-2; abundance: -; d_gene: -; v_gene: TRBV5-6; CDR3nt: TGTGCCAGCAGCTTGGCCTGGGTGGGGCCAGGCGGGGAGCTGTTTTTT; CDR3aa: CASSLAWVGPGGELFF
j_gene: TRBJ2-2; abundance: once; d_gene: TRBD2; v_gene: TRBV7-8; CDR3nt: TGTGCCAGCAGCCCGGTAGCGGGAGTGGGCACCGGGGAGCTGTTTTTT; CDR3aa: CASSPVAGVGTGELFF
j_gene: TRBJ1-1; abundance: -; d_gene: TRBD1; v_gene: TRBV2; CDR3nt: TGTGCCAGCAGTGAACTGGGGACAGTAGCCACTGAAGCTTTCTTT; CDR3aa: CASSELGTVATEAFF
j_gene: TRBJ2-1; abundance: -; d_gene: -; v_gene: TRBV19; CDR3nt: TGTGCCAGTAGTGCCCCGGGAGCCCACAATGAGCAGTTCTTC; CDR3aa: CASSAPGAHNEQFF
j_gene: TRBJ2-3; abundance: -; d_gene: TRBD2; v_gene: TRBV28; CDR3nt: TGTGCCAGCAGTATACTAGCGGGAGGCACAGATACGCAGTATTTT; CDR3aa: CASSILAGGTDTQYF
j_gene: TRBJ1-2; abundance: -; d_gene: TRBD1; v_gene: TRBV5-1; CDR3nt: TGCGCCAGCAGCTTAGAGGGGGCGGAGGGCTACACCTTC; CDR3aa: CASSLEGAEGYTF
j_gene: TRBJ1-5; abundance: -; d_gene: -; v_gene: TRBV30; CDR3nt: TGTGCCTGGAGCCTCGTTAGCAATCAGCCCCAGCATTTT; CDR3aa: CAWSLVSNQPQHF
j_gene: TRBJ1-2; abundance: -; d_gene: -; v_gene: TRBV6-1; CDR3nt: TGTGCCAGCAATTCAGTCTATGGCTACACCTTC; CDR3aa: CASNSVYGYTF
j_gene: TRBJ2-7; abundance: -; d_gene: TRBD1; v_gene: TRBV29-1; CDR3nt: TGCAGCGCGGGACAGGGGGCGAGGTTCGAGCAGTACTTC; CDR3aa: CSAGQGARFEQYF
j_gene: TRBJ2-3; abundance: -; d_gene: TRBD2; v_gene: TRBV7-3; CDR3nt: TGTGCCAGCAGCTTAGGGGCTAGCGGGGGCACAGATACGCAGTATTTT; CDR3aa: CASSLGASGGTDTQYF
j_gene: TRBJ2-7; abundance: -; d_gene: -; v_gene: TRBV4-1; CDR3nt: TGCGCCAGCAGCCAAGAGCCAGGGACCTACGAGCAGTACTTC; CDR3aa: CASSQEPGTYEQYF
j_gene: TRBJ1-1; abundance: -; d_gene: TRBD1; v_gene: TRBV19; CDR3nt: TGTGCCAGTAGTGTCGGGACAGGGGGGGCTGAAGCTTTCTTT; CDR3aa: CASSVGTGGAEAFF
j_gene: TRBJ2-3; abundance: -; d_gene: TRBD2; v_gene: TRBV5-1; CDR3nt: TGCGCCAGCAGCTTGGTTCGGGGGGGAGCGGAGAAAGCAGATACGCAGTATTTT; CDR3aa: CASSLVRGGAEKADTQYF
j_gene: TRBJ2-1; abundance: -; d_gene: -; v_gene: TRBV4-3; CDR3nt: TGCGCCAGCAGCCAAGAACCCTCAGCGGACACCTCCTACAATGAGCAGTTCTTC; CDR3aa: CASSQEPSADTSYNEQFF
j_gene: TRBJ2-7; abundance: -; d_gene: -; v_gene: TRBV9; CDR3nt: TGTGCCAGCAGCGTAGACGGAAACTACGAGCAGTACTTC; CDR3aa: CASSVDGNYEQYF
j_gene: TRBJ2-3; abundance: -; d_gene: TRBD2; v_gene: TRBV27; CDR3nt: TGTGCCAGCAGTCCTAATAACCCCCTAAGCGGGAGGGCCCTCGGCACAGATACGCAGTATTTT; CDR3aa: CASSPNNPLSGRALGTDTQYF
j_gene: TRBJ1-1; abundance: once; d_gene: -; v_gene: TRBV5-1; CDR3nt: TGCGCCAGCAGCTTGTTGGGATGGGGCACTGAAGCTTTCTTT; CDR3aa: CASSLLGWGTEAFF
j_gene: TRBJ2-7; abundance: -; d_gene: TRBD2; v_gene: TRBV30; CDR3nt: TGTGCCTTTTTTACCCCCGGGACTAGCTCCTACGAGCAGTACTTC; CDR3aa: CAFFTPGTSSYEQYF
j_gene: TRBJ1-1; abundance: -; d_gene: -; v_gene: TRBV28; CDR3nt: TGTGCCAGCAGTTTAAGTATGGACTTTGAAGCTTTCTTT; CDR3aa: CASSLSMDFEAFF
j_gene: TRBJ2-7; abundance: once; d_gene: -; v_gene: TRBV7-9; CDR3nt: TGTGCCAGCAGTCTCGGACTGGAGCAGTACTTC; CDR3aa: CASSLGLEQYF
j_gene: TRBJ2-7; abundance: once; d_gene: -; v_gene: TRBV9; CDR3nt: TGTGCCAGCAGCGTATCACCTCAAAGCTACGAGCAGTACTTC; CDR3aa: CASSVSPQSYEQYF
j_gene: TRBJ1-3; abundance: -; d_gene: -; v_gene: TRBV30; CDR3nt: TGTGCCTGGAGGGCCGCAGGGCCTGGAAACACCATATATTTT; CDR3aa: CAWRAAGPGNTIYF
j_gene: TRBJ1-4; abundance: -; d_gene: -; v_gene: TRBV7-9; CDR3nt: TGTGCCGGTGGGGGGACAACTAATGAAAAACTGTTTTTT; CDR3aa: CAGGGTTNEKLFF
j_gene: TRBJ1-3; abundance: -; d_gene: -; v_gene: TRBV30; CDR3nt: TGTGCCTGGGGGGAAGGGGACACCATATATTTT; CDR3aa: CAWGEGDTIYF
j_gene: TRBJ2-3; abundance: -; d_gene: TRBD2; v_gene: TRBV4-2; CDR3nt: TGTGCCAGCAGCCTATATAGCGGGAGCTACACAGATACGCAGTATTTT; CDR3aa: CASSLYSGSYTDTQYF
j_gene: TRBJ1-3; abundance: -; d_gene: -; v_gene: TRBV19; CDR3nt: TGTGCCAGTAGTACGACTCAGAGCTCTGGAAACACCATATATTTT; CDR3aa: CASSTTQSSGNTIYF
j_gene: TRBJ2-2; abundance: once; d_gene: -; v_gene: TRBV30; CDR3nt: TGTGCCTGGAGTGTTCTCCTTTTGAACACCGGGGAGCTGTTTTTT; CDR3aa: CAWSVLLLNTGELFF
j_gene: TRBJ2-2; abundance: few; d_gene: TRBD2; v_gene: TRBV5-4; CDR3nt: TGTGCCAGCAGTACCACTGGGGGGAGGGCCTTGGCCGGGGAGCTGTTTTTT; CDR3aa: CASSTTGGRALAGELFF
j_gene: TRBJ2-1; abundance: -; d_gene: TRBD2; v_gene: TRBV30; CDR3nt: TGTGCCTGGAGTGTAAGGTGGACTAGCGGGGGGTACAATGAGCAGTTCTTC; CDR3aa: CAWSVRWTSGGYNEQFF
j_gene: TRBJ2-2; abundance: -; d_gene: -; v_gene: TRBV7-3; CDR3nt: TGTGCCAGCAGCTTAACGGGGGACACCCTAGCCGGGGAGCTGTTTTTT; CDR3aa: CASSLTGDTLAGELFF
j_gene: TRBJ1-1; abundance: -; d_gene: TRBD1; v_gene: TRBV7-3; CDR3nt: TGTGCCAGCAGATTAGGACAGGGGAACACTGAAGCTTTCTTT; CDR3aa: CASRLGQGNTEAFF
j_gene: TRBJ2-7; abundance: -; d_gene: TRBD2; v_gene: TRBV13; CDR3nt: TGTGCCAGCAGCATAGCCGGGACTAGCGCCCAAGACCGCGAGCAGTACTTC; CDR3aa: CASSIAGTSAQDREQYF
j_gene: TRBJ1-1; abundance: -; d_gene: -; v_gene: TRBV9; CDR3nt: TGTGCCAGCAGCGTAGGGCAAGACCGGGTAGCTTTCTTT; CDR3aa: CASSVGQDRVAFF
j_gene: TRBJ1-4; abundance: -; d_gene: -; v_gene: TRBV7-9; CDR3nt: TGTGCCAGCAGCGCTGCAGGGACGTTGACTAATGAAAAACTGTTTTTT; CDR3aa: CASSAAGTLTNEKLFF